This T cell receptor beta chain was identified during a study of T and B cells in COVID-19 patients (dated by TCRdb to about 2020). At the level of the whole study: Using TRB and IGH repertoire sequencing of peripheral blood, the study characterized adaptive immunity in COVID-19 patients who had active infection or had recovered. A recovered cohort comprised more than 15 patients contributing roughly 21 samples, mostly after mild to moderate COVID-19 managed as outpatients. The recovered cohort had a median age of about 30 years, compared with 55 to 85 years in the active-infection cohort. Critical illness requiring mechanical ventilation or ECMO was present in about 65% of the 20 patients in the active-infection cohort. Comorbidities linked to unfavorable COVID-19 outcome were present in about 90% of the 20 patients in the active-infection cohort. The repository of TCR and BCR sequences included roughly 70 time points from around 35 patients, and more than 8 million TCR sequences were analysed. Because samples were available both during active disease and after recovery, a couple of patients were counted in both the recovered and the active cohorts. Repertoire analyses used an age-matched reference group of 39 healthy donors who were negative for COVID-19 antibodies as the comparison. As many as 9 follow-up blood samples were taken per patient, and some of the samples covered different disease stages within the same individual.

TRB repertoires were amplified from roughly 250-500 ng of genomic DNA extracted from blood. For sequencing, an Illumina MiSeq was employed. Multiplex PCR with BIOMED2 TRB-A/B primer pools was used to amplify TRB rearrangements. Illumina-compatible adapters and 7-nucleotide sample barcodes were attached to the amplicons through two consecutive PCRs. All library PCRs used Phusion HS II polymerase. The amplicons were purified from gel with the NucleoSpin Gel and PCR Clean-up kit, measured on Qubit, and combined at 3.5 to 5 nM. Before Illumina next-generation sequencing, the quality of the amplicon pool was assessed on an Agilent 2100 Bioanalyzer. As for how the authors treated the data: TRB rearrangements were annotated with MiXCR 3.0.8 using the default MiXCR reference library. Non-productive reads and sequences with fewer than 2 reads were removed, and each unique CDR3 nucleotide sequence was counted as one clone. R 3.5.1 was used to calculate clonality, diversity, richness and V-J gene usage. GLIPH2 was used to cluster TCRs based on CDR3 similarity, and OLGA was used to calculate the generation probabilities. GLIPH2 clusters were kept only when the clusters contained at least four unique TCR clonotypes present in at least three individuals. TCRdb itself trimmed the public reads at Q25 with fastp, ran MiXCR and retained productive beta chains. Every CDR3 protein is listed once, alongside the most common genes and DNA of its rows. The V and J calls and clone size are TCRdb's, not the authors'. This sample holds 4,500 to 6,500 distinct CDR3 sequences; about 25% were observed only once. Together, the top ten hold 15% to 20% of the sample.

Many counts were recorded for this clonotype. It lacks a known antigen. Per-nucleotide qualities are absent, and no much larger clonotype sits a single base away. In the germline V gene (reference sequence), CDR1 corresponds to MNHNY and CDR2 to SVGAGI. There are 16 amino acids in the CDR3, from cysteine to phenylalanine inclusive. The only DNA kept is the CDR3, 48 bases in frame from the first base. The V end gives up 3 bases and the J end 3 bases, leaving 10 bases in the junction not matched to a gene. On the study overall, not on this receptor specifically: Strongly skewed TRBV/TRBJ gene usage was reported in patients with COVID-19. The reported TCR clusters were stated to require prospective validation before clinical use. The cohort was considered too small for HLA contributions to COVID-19 susceptibility or severity to be assessed. Blood samples obtained from mildly ill patients during symptoms, as well as early samples obtained from severe cases, were available only in scarce numbers. Specific T cell subsets (CD4+/Treg/CD8+) and sorted SARS-CoV-2-responsive or tetramer+ T cells had not yet been sequenced, with those experiments still ongoing. A total of 2,000 to 2,500 TCR clusters were exclusive to the recovered cohort, and around 31 of those clusters were low-pGen clusters. In active COVID-19, TRB repertoires were highly clonal, while at recovery, diversity and richness increased above the levels seen in healthy donors.

Rearrangement joined TRBV6-6 to TRBJ1-1, with 7 junctional bases fitting TRBD1. What was sequenced was blood. This sequence originates from a human donor with active COVID-19. The base sequence is TGTGCCAGCAGTTATCTCCCTCAGGGACAGTACACTGAAGCTTTCTTT. Translation gives CASSYLPQGQYTEAFF.